A selection of T cell receptor beta chains follows, all from one sample in a study of T-cell memory formation after mild COVID-19. TCRdb independently ran MiXCR on the 5' RACE reads; one entry per CDR3 protein. The repertoire holds around 390,000 distinct CDR3 sequences, with 15% to 20% as singletons. The sequencing input was PBMCs or a T cell subset sorted from them (not recorded which). The origin of the receptors is a man aged 18 to 29 who had mild COVID-19 (a few samples of this study predate the infection). Cell type and time point are not known. Each CDR3 is given with its conserved first and last residue. Fields, in order: clone size, J gene, D gene, V gene, CDR3 protein, CDR3 DNA. The D gene is left open where the match is weak. Only part of the rows carry a size: once, few, many, or a class if the clone is expanded.

.	TRBJ1-1	TRBD1	TRBV5-1	CASSLDRDRGTEAFF	TGCGCCAGCAGCTTGGACCGGGACAGGGGCACTGAAGCTTTCTTT
.	TRBJ1-2	.	TRBV20-1	CSATGMANYGYTF	TGCAGTGCTACGGGGATGGCTAACTATGGCTACACCTTC
few	TRBJ1-4	.	TRBV7-9	CASRRGTANEKLFF	TGTGCCAGCCGACGAGGAACAGCTAATGAAAAACTGTTTTTT
few	TRBJ2-7	.	TRBV29-1	CSVEVKVDEQYF	TGCAGCGTTGAAGTAAAGGTGGACGAGCAGTACTTC
few	TRBJ1-1	.	TRBV5-6	CASVRGRGTEAFF	TGTGCCAGCGTAAGAGGGAGGGGCACTGAAGCTTTCTTT
many	TRBJ2-3	.	TRBV13	CASSLDADTQYF	TGTGCCAGCAGCTTAGACGCAGATACGCAGTATTTT
many	TRBJ1-2	.	TRBV7-8	CASSLENYGYTF	TGTGCCAGCAGCTTAGAAAACTATGGCTACACCTTC
few	TRBJ1-1	TRBD1	TRBV5-1	CASSLGQGVSTEAFF	TGCGCCAGCAGCTTAGGACAGGGGGTATCCACTGAAGCTTTCTTT
.	TRBJ2-1	TRBD2	TRBV10-1	CASSEWALGEGSSYNEQFF	TGCGCCAGCAGTGAGTGGGCCTTAGGGGAGGGAAGCTCCTACAATGAGCAGTTCTTC
few	TRBJ2-3	.	TRBV6-6	CASSYPLARIRPDTQYF	TGTGCCAGCAGTTACCCCCTAGCACGAATCCGCCCAGATACGCAGTATTTT
few	TRBJ2-5	.	TRBV29-1	CSVGWSAKETQYF	TGCAGCGTTGGGTGGTCGGCTAAGGAGACCCAGTACTTC
.	TRBJ1-6	.	TRBV5-5	CASSLTAISPLHF	TGTGCCAGCAGCTTGACGGCGATTTCACCCCTCCACTTT
.	TRBJ1-4	.	TRBV25-1	CASSEYPRNGGEKLFF	TGTGCCAGCAGTGAATATCCCAGGAACGGGGGTGAAAAACTGTTTTTT
.	TRBJ2-3	.	TRBV4-3	CASSQDRRSDTQYF	TGCGCCAGCAGCCAAGATCGAAGGTCAGATACGCAGTATTTT
.	TRBJ2-7	.	TRBV4-3	CASSQDFSYPTSLGGYYEQYF	TGCGCCAGCAGCCAAGATTTTTCGTATCCCACTAGTTTGGGGGGCTACTACGAGCAGTACTTC
.	TRBJ1-1	.	TRBV5-1	CASSLRPAVGTEAFF	TGCGCCAGCAGCCTACGACCCGCGGTGGGCACTGAAGCTTTCTTT
.	TRBJ1-5	TRBD1	TRBV7-2	CASSPRTGGQPQHF	TGTGCCAGCAGCCCCCGGACAGGTGGTCAGCCCCAGCATTTT
few	TRBJ2-7	TRBD2	TRBV7-2	CASETSGGAGGVEQYF	TGTGCCAGCGAAACTAGCGGGGGGGCCGGCGGGGTCGAGCAGTACTTC
.	TRBJ2-2	.	TRBV11-2	CASRRRSGEAGELFF	TGTGCCAGCAGACGGCGGTCGGGCGAGGCCGGGGAGCTGTTTTTT
few	TRBJ1-1	.	TRBV7-9	CASSMSQAYTEAFF	TGTGCCAGCAGCATGAGTCAGGCCTACACTGAAGCTTTCTTT
many	TRBJ2-2	TRBD2	TRBV5-1	CASSPMGLAAGELFF	TGCGCCAGCAGCCCCATGGGACTAGCGGCCGGGGAGCTGTTTTTT
.	TRBJ1-6	TRBD1	TRBV5-1	CASSSGQATNSPLHF	TGCGCCAGCAGCTCCGGACAGGCGACTAATTCACCCCTCCACTTT
few	TRBJ2-3	TRBD2	TRBV7-2	CASSPGGLAGGLGDTQYF	TGTGCCAGCAGCCCTGGCGGTCTAGCGGGGGGTCTTGGTGATACGCAGTATTTT